This T cell receptor beta chain emerged from a study of Ad26.COV2.S vaccination and SARS-CoV-2 variants. Some clones are missing from TCRdb's copy, which holds only in-frame ones; the method was immunoSEQ multiplex PCR. The sample lists a few hundred thousand clones, around nine tenths occurring once. The CDR3 loop spans 12 amino acids. Per the germline V gene, CDR1 is LGHDT and CDR2 is YNNKEL (reference sequence). Trimming pared 5 bases from V and 4 bases from J, leaving 7 bases between. Treatment indicated: roughly 18 received Ad26.COV2.S at low or high dose, single or two shots; about 5 received placebo; per-sample allocation not given. The study sampled participants on day 63 after the first vaccine or placebo injection.

Sequenced material: peripheral blood, taken in a trial of Ad26.COV2.S vaccine versus placebo. This TCR came from a person aged 18-65 years who received the Ad26.COV2.S COVID-19 vaccine or a placebo. The gene calls are TRBV3-1 (or the pseudogene TRBV3-2) and TRBJ2-3; D not resolved. The CDR3 region has the DNA TGTGCCAGCAGCAAATTTTCAGATACGCAGTATTTT. Translation: CASSKFSDTQYF.